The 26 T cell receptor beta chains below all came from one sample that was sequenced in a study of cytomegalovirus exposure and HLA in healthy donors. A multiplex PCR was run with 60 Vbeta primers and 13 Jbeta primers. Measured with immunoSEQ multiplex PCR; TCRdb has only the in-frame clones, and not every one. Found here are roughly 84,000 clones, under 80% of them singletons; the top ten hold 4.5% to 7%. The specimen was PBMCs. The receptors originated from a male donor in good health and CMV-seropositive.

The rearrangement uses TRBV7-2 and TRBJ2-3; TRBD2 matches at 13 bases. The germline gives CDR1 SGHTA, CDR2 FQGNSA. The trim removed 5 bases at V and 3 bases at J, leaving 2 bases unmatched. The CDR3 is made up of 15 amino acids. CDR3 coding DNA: TGTGCCAGCAGCGAGGGACTAGCGGGAACAGATACGCAGTATTTT. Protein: CASSEGLAGTDTQYF.

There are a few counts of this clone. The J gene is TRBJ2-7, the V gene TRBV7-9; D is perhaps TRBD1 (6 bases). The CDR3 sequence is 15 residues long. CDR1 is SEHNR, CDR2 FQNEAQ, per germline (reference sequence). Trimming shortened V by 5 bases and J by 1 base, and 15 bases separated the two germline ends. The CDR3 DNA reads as TGTGCCAGCAGCGACTACCGGGACACATCCTACGAGCAGTACTTC. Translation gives CASSDYRDTSYEQYF.

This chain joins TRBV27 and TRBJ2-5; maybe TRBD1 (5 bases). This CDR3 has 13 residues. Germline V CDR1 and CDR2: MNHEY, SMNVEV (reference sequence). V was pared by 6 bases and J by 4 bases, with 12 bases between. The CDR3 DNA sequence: TGTGCCAGCAGGCGCCAGGGTGGAGAGACCCAGTACTTC. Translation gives CASRRQGGETQYF.

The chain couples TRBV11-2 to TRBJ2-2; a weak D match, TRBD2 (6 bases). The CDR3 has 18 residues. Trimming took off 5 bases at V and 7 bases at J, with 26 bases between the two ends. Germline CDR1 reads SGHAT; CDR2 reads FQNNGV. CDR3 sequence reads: CASSDPSWRGTLDGELFF. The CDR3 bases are TGTGCCAGCAGCGACCCCTCCTGGAGGGGCACCTTAGACGGGGAGCTGTTTTTT.

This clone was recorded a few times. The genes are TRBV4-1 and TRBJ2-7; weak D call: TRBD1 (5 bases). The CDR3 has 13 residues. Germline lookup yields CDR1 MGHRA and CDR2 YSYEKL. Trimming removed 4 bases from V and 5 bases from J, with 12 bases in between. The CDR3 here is CASSRQYSDEQYF. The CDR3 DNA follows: TGCGCCAGCAGCCGACAGTATTCGGACGAGCAGTACTTC.

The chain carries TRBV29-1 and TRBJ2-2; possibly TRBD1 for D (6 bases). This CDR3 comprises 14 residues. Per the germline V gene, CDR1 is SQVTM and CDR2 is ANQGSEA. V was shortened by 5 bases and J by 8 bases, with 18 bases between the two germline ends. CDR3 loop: CSVFSGLRGGELFF. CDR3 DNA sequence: TGCAGCGTTTTCAGCGGATTAAGGGGGGGGGAGCTGTTTTTT.

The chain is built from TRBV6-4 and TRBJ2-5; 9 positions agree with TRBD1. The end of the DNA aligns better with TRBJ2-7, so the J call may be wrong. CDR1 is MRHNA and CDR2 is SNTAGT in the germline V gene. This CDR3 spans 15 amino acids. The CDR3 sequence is CASSEWTGDSYEQYF. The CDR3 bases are TGTGCCAGCAGTGAATGGACAGGGGATTCCTACGAGCAGTACTTC.

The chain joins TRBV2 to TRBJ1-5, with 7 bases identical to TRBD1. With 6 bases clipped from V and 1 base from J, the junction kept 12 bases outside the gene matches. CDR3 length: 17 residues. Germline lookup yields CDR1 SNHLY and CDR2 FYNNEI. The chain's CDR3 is CASRLGQAMWSNQPQHF. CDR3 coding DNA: TGTGCCAGCAGGCTCGGACAGGCCATGTGGAGCAATCAGCCCCAGCATTTT.

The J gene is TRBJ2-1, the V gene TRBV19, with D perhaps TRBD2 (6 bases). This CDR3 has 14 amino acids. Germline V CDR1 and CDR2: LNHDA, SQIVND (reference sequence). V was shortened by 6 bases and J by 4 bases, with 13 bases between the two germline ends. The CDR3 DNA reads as TGTGCCAGTAGACGGGTGGCGGGATACAATGAGCAGTTCTTC. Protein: CASRRVAGYNEQFF.

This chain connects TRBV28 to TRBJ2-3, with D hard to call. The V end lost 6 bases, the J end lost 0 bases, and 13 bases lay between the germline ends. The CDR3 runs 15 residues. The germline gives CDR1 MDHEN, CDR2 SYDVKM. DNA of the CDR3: TGTGCCAGCAGCCCCCTCTTGACTAGCACAGATACGCAGTATTTT. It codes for CASSPLLTSTDTQYF.

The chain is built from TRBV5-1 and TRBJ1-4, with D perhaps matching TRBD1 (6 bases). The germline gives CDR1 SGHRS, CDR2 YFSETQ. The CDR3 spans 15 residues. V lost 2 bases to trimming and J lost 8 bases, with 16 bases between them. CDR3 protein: CASSLGRARGEKLFF. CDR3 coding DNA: TGCGCCAGCAGCTTAGGCCGGGCGAGGGGGGAAAAACTGTTTTTT.

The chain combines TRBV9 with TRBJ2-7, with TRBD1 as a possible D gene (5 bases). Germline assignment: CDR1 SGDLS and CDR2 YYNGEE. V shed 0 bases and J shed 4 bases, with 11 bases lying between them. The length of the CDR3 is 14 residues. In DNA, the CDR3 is TGTGCCAGCAGCGTAGAAGGGGTTTGGTACGAGCAGTACTTC. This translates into CASSVEGVWYEQYF.

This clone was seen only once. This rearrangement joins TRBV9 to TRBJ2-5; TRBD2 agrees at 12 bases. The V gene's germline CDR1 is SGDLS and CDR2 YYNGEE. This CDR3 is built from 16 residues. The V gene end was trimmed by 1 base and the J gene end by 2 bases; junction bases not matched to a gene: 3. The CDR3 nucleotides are TGTGCCAGCAGCGTAACTAGCGGGGGGACACAAGAGACCCAGTACTTC. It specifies CASSVTSGGTQETQYF.

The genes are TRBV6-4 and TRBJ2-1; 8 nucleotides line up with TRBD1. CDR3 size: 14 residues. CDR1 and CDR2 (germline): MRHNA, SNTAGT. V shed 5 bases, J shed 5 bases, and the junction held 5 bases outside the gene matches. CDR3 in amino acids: CASSMDRADNEQFF. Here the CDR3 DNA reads TGTGCCAGCAGTATGGACAGGGCCGACAATGAGCAGTTCTTC.

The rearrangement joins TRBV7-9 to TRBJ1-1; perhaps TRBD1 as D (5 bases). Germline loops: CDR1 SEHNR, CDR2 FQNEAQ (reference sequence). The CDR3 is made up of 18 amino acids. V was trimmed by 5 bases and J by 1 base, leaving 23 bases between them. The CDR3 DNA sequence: TGTGCCAGCAGCGTAGGAGCCAGGGTTCGTGGTGGGAACACTGAAGCTTTCTTT. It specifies CASSVGARVRGGNTEAFF.

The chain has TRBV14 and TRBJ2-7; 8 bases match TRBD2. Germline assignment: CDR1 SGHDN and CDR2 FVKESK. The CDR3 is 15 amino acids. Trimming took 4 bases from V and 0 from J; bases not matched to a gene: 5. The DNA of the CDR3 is TGTGCCAGCAGCCCGAGAGCGGGAGTCTCCTACGAGCAGTACTTC. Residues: CASSPRAGVSYEQYF.

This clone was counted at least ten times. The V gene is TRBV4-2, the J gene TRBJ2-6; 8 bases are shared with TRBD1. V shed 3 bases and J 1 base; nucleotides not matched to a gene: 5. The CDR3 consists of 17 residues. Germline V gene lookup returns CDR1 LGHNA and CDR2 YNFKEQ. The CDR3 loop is CASSQERTGSGANVLTF. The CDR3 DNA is TGTGCCAGCAGCCAGGAACGGACAGGGTCTGGGGCCAACGTCCTGACTTTC.

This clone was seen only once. The CDR3 DNA reads TGTGCCAGCAGCTCTCCCGGACTAGCGGGAGATTTGGGCACCGGGGAGCTGTTTTTT. As protein: CASSSPGLAGDLGTGELFF. The J gene is TRBJ2-2, the V gene TRBV11-2; TRBD2 matches 13 bases. The CDR3 length is 19 residues. J gave up 4 bases and V 4 bases, and 12 bases lay outside the gene matches. CDR1 SGHAT and CDR2 FQNNGV come from the germline V gene. The full variable domain, its missing parts supplied by reference TRBV11-2 and TRBJ2-2, is EAGVAQSPRYKIIEKRQSVAFWCNPISGHATLYWYQQILGQGPKLLIQFQNNGVVDDSQLPKDRFSAERLKGVDSTLKIQPAKLEDSAVYLCASSSPGLAGDLGTGELFFGEGSRLTVL.

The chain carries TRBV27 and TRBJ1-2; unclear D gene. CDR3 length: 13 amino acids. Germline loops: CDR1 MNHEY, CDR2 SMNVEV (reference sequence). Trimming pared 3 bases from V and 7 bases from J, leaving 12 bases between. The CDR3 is CASSFDWLSGYTF. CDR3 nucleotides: TGTGCCAGCAGTTTTGACTGGCTATCTGGCTACACCTTC.

This chain's CDR3 is CASSFSALYEQYF. Here the CDR3 DNA reads TGTGCCAGCAGCTTCTCAGCGCTCTACGAGCAGTACTTC. The V call is TRBV7-2, the J call TRBJ2-7; D not resolved. Trimming removed 3 bases at V and 3 bases at J, with 9 bases between. In germline, CDR1 is SGHTA, CDR2 FQGNSA. The CDR3 extends over 13 amino acids.

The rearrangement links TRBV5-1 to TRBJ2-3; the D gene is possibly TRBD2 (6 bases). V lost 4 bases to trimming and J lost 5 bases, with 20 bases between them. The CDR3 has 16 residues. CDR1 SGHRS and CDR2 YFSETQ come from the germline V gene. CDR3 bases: TGCGCCAGCAGCCGCCCTGGCGGGGCCACGGGAGATACGCAGTATTTT. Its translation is CASSRPGGATGDTQYF.

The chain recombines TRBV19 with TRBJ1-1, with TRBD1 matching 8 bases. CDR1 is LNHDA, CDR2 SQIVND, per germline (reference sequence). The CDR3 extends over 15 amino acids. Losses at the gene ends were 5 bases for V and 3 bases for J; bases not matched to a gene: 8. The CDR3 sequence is CASSPGTGGDTEAFF. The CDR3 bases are TGTGCCAGTAGTCCTGGGACAGGCGGGGACACTGAAGCTTTCTTT.

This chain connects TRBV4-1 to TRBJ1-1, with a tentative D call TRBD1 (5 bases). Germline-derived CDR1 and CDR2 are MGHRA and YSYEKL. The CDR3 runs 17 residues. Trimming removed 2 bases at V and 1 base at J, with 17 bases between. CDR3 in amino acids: CASSQLTAGIRNTEAFF. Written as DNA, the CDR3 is TGCGCCAGCAGCCAACTGACAGCAGGAATTCGGAACACTGAAGCTTTCTTT.

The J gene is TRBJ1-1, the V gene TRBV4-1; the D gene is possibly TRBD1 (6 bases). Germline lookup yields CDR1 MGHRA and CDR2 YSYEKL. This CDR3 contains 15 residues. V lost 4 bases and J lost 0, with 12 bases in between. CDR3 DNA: TGCGCCAGCAGCCCCTGGACAGTGATGAACACTGAAGCTTTCTTT. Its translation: CASSPWTVMNTEAFF.

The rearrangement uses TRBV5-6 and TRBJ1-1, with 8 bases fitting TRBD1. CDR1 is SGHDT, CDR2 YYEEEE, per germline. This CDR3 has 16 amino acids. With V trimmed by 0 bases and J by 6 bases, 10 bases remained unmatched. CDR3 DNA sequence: TGTGCCAGCAGCTTGGGCCCTTGGACAGGGCGCTCTGAAGCTTTCTTT. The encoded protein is CASSLGPWTGRSEAFF.

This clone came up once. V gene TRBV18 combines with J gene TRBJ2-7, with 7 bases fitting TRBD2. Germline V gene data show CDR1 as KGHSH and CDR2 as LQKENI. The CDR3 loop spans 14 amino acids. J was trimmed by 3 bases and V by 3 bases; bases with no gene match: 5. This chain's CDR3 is CASSPPSGLYEQYF. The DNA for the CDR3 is TGTGCCAGCTCACCGCCTAGCGGCCTCTACGAGCAGTACTTC.